Below, 26 T cell receptor beta chains from the same sample are listed, as sequenced in a study of breast tumors, draining lymph nodes, adjacent tissues. Via MiXCR, TCRdb re-called the multiplex PCR reads, giving one row per CDR3 protein. This table has about 89,000 distinct CDR3 sequences, over 25% appearing once. The lymph nodes were axillary draining lymph nodes from breast cancer patients. Sequencing input: axillary lymph node tissue. The origin of the receptors is a female donor with breast cancer. Some clones in this sample may be carry-over from other donors' samples.

The table lists this clonotype with many counts. This chain's CDR3 is CASKGGINQPQHF. The CDR3 DNA reads TGTGCCAGCAAGGGAGGGATCAATCAGCCCCAGCATTTT. The V call is TRBV6-6, the J call TRBJ1-5; D gene uncertain. Deletions cut 7 bases from V and 3 bases from J, with 10 bases between. The CDR3 loop spans 13 amino acids. CDR1 and CDR2 (germline): MNHNY, SVGAGI (reference sequence).

This clonotype was seen many times. This chain connects TRBV9 to TRBJ1-5; 7 bases agree with TRBD1. Germline V gene lookup returns CDR1 SGDLS and CDR2 YYNGEE. This CDR3 contains 12 residues. J was trimmed by 6 bases and V by 7 bases; bases with no gene match: 4. The CDR3 region has the DNA TGTGCCAGCGGGGACAGTATTCAGCCCCAGCATTTT. Amino acid sequence: CASGDSIQPQHF. Variable domain in full (rest from reference TRBV9 and TRBJ1-5): DSGVTQTPKHLITATGQRVTLRCSPRSGDLSVYWYQQSLDQGLQFLIQYYNGEERAKGNILERFSAQQFPDLHSELNLSSLELGDSALYFCASGDSIQPQHFGDGTRLSIL.

There are many counts of this clonotype. The V and J genes are TRBV9 and TRBJ2-1, with TRBD2 matching 12 bases. There are 16 residues in the CDR3. V was pared by 3 bases and J by 4 bases, with 5 bases of the junction left unmatched. Germline values: CDR1 SGDLS, CDR2 YYNGEE. The CDR3 is CASSASGGGTYNEQFF. CDR3 sequence (DNA): TGTGCCAGCAGCGCTAGCGGGGGGGGGACTTACAATGAGCAGTTCTTC.

With respect to this clonotype: A single base separates this from a much larger clone, so it may be a read error. Here the CDR3 DNA reads TGCAGTGCCCGGGACACCCGAACCCCCGCGGCCAACGTCCTGACTTTC. It codes for CSARDTRTPAANVLTF. The genes are TRBV20-1 and TRBJ2-6, with D tentatively TRBD1 (6 bases). Germline values: CDR1 DFQATT, CDR2 SNEGSKA (reference sequence). With 6 bases removed from V and 6 bases from J, the gap between germline ends came to 21 bases. The CDR3 runs to 16 residues.

There are many counts of this clonotype. The J gene is TRBJ2-5, the V gene TRBV27, with D unresolved. Trimming cost V 2 bases and J 1 base, with 5 bases left between them. The germline V gene has CDR1 MNHEY and CDR2 SMNVEV (reference sequence). CDR3 length equals 13 residues. DNA for the CDR3: TGTGCCAGCAGTTTAGAGCCCCAAGAGACCCAGTACTTC. As protein: CASSLEPQETQYF.

As to this clonotype: No DNA is shown, since the ends of the CDR3 on it are uncertain; the CDR3 is the one TCRdb lists. The rearrangement joins TRBV5-1 to TRBJ2-5; no DNA check was done on the table's D call, TRBD1. CDR1 and CDR2 from the germline V gene are SGHRS and YFSETQ. With termini counted, the CDR3 has 23 amino acids. CDR3 amino acids: CASSALSGGAGTEAFFGQETQYF.

This clonotype was seen more than once but under ten times. The CDR3 spells CASSGPLGGSVTEAFF. The CDR3 nucleotides are TGCGCCAGCAGCGGCCCTCTAGGGGGAAGTGTCACTGAAGCTTTCTTT. This chain uses TRBV5-1 with TRBJ1-1; D perhaps matches TRBD1 (6 bases). Germline-derived CDR1 and CDR2 are SGHRS and YFSETQ. CDR3 length: 16 amino acids. V was shortened by 4 bases and J by 4 bases, with 20 bases between the two germline ends.

The V call is TRBV29-1, the J call TRBJ2-7, with D tentatively TRBD1 or TRBD2 (6 bases each). Germline V gene lookup returns CDR1 SQVTM and CDR2 ANQGSEA. This CDR3 comprises 14 residues. The V gene lost 6 bases and the J gene lost 3 bases, with 18 bases spanning the gap. CDR3 coding DNA: TGCAGCGTGAACAGGGAGGCAGCGGGCTACGAGCAGTACTTC. This encodes CSVNREAAGYEQYF.

This clonotype has ten or more counts. Being one base from a much bigger clone, this may be a read error. DNA of the CDR3: TGTGCCAGCAGCCAAGGCGGGAGAGGAGAGACCCAGTCCTTC. It specifies CASSQGGRGETQSF. The genes are TRBV14 and TRBJ2-5; 7 bases fit TRBD2. Germline V gives CDR1 SGHDN, CDR2 FVKESK. The CDR3 loop spans 14 amino acids.

This clonotype was counted many times. The rearrangement uses TRBV20-1 and TRBJ2-1; 12 bases are a match to TRBD2. This CDR3 comprises 16 residues. The junction had 11 bases not matched to a gene; V was cut back by 4 bases and J by 7 bases. The germline V gene encodes CDR1 DFQATT and CDR2 SNEGSKA (reference sequence). The CDR3 nucleotides are TGCAGTGCTAACGACCCGACTAGCGGGAGAAGGAATGAGCAGTTCTTC. Its protein is CSANDPTSGRRNEQFF.

In its sample, this clonotype was seen many times. V gene TRBV11-2 combines with J gene TRBJ2-4; D assignment may be TRBD1 or TRBD2 (5 bases each). Germline-derived CDR1 and CDR2 are SGHAT and FQNNGV. Trimming removed 0 bases at V and 6 bases at J, with 15 bases between. The CDR3 spans 16 residues. The CDR3 spells CASSLEGPGPGNIQYF. CDR3 coding DNA: TGTGCCAGCAGCTTAGAAGGGCCGGGGCCCGGAAACATTCAGTACTTC.

In its sample, this clonotype is medium-sized. In DNA form, the CDR3 reads TGTGCCATCTCTAACGGACAGGGTATTTTCAATGAGCAGTTCTTC. Protein: CAISNGQGIFNEQFF. The gene calls are TRBV10-3 and TRBJ2-1; 8 bases match TRBD1. CDR3 size: 15 residues. CDR1 is ENHRY and CDR2 is SYGVKD in the germline V gene. J gave up 6 bases and V 8 bases, and 12 bases lay outside the gene matches.

This clonotype has at least ten counts. V gene TRBV6-1 combines with J gene TRBJ1-2, with TRBD1 as a possible D gene (5 bases). The ends were cut back, 7 bases at V and 8 bases at J, with 20 bases in the middle. Germline V gives CDR1 MNHNS, CDR2 SASEGT. The CDR3 totals 14 residues. The CDR3 DNA follows: TGTGCCAGCACCCCCGGTGGGCACCAGGGCGGCTACACCTTC. Its translation: CASTPGGHQGGYTF.

Many counts were recorded for this clonotype. The DNA for the CDR3 is TGTGCCAGCAGCCAAGAGATGGGACAGTCCTCTACGAAGCCGTACTTC. Encoded protein: CASSQEMGQSSTKPYF. The chain uses TRBV4-2 and TRBJ2-7; 7 positions match TRBD1. The junction had 17 bases not matched to a gene; V was cut back by 0 bases and J by 12 bases. CDR3 length: 16 amino acids. Looked up from germline, CDR1 is LGHNA and CDR2 is YNFKEQ.

This clonotype has at least ten counts. This sequence joins TRBV29-1 and TRBJ2-3, with 9 bases lining up with TRBD2. The CDR3 consists of 14 residues. After removal of 4 bases from V and 3 bases from J, the junction contained 5 bases not matched to a gene. Germline V gene sequence: CDR1 SQVTM, CDR2 ANQGSEA. CDR3 loop: CSVGSSGITDTQYF. DNA for the CDR3: TGCAGCGTTGGATCTAGCGGGATTACAGATACGCAGTATTTT.

This clonotype has a count of ten or more. The chain is built from TRBV7-9 and TRBJ2-2; 9 bases fit TRBD1. V lost 4 bases to trimming and J lost 5 bases; unmatched junction nucleotides: 5. Per germline, CDR1 SEHNR and CDR2 FQNEAQ (reference sequence). This CDR3 is 15 amino acids long. For the CDR3, the DNA is TGTGCCAGCAGCTCGGGAGGACAGGGGACCGGGGAGCTGTTTTTT. Protein sequence: CASSSGGQGTGELFF.

To note about this clonotype: The junction does not match germline at one end; this may be a read error. The rearrangement joins TRBV7-9 to TRBJ2-7; 9 nucleotides line up with TRBD2. CDR1 is SEHNR and CDR2 is FQNEAQ in the germline V gene (reference sequence). CDR3 length: 18 residues. CDR3: CASSLGLAGRITSCEQYF. The DNA of the CDR3 is TGTGCCAGCAGCTTGGGTCTAGCGGGAAGGATAACGTCCTGCGAGCAGTACTTC.

This clonotype was detected many times. The chain links TRBV4-3 to TRBJ2-7; TRBD2 agrees at 9 bases. Losses at the gene ends were 0 bases for V and 5 bases for J; bases not matched to a gene: 5. The germline V gene has CDR1 LGHNA and CDR2 YSLEER. The CDR3 is 15 residues long. DNA for the CDR3: TGCGCCAGCAGCCAAGACGCTAGCGGGAAGGACGAGCAGTACTTC. It encodes CASSQDASGKDEQYF.

Notes on this clonotype: A junction boundary mismatches the germline segment, possibly from a read error. The CDR3 nucleotides read TGCAGTGCTAGAGGGGCGAGGTCACCCCCCCACTTT. As protein: CSARGARSPPHF. J is TRBJ1-6 and V is TRBV20-1; no reliable D call. CDR3 length equals 12 residues. Per the germline V gene, CDR1 is DFQATT and CDR2 is SNEGSKA (reference sequence).

This clonotype was observed at least ten times. The chain combines TRBV4-2 with TRBJ2-7; 10 bases line up with TRBD2. The length of the CDR3 is 16 residues. Per germline, CDR1 LGHNA and CDR2 YNFKEQ. V lost 0 bases and J lost 3; bases outside the gene matches: 5. CDR3 nucleotide sequence: TGTGCCAGCAGCCAAGATGCGGGACTAGCGATCTACGAGCAGTACTTC. This translates into CASSQDAGLAIYEQYF.

About this clonotype itself: At one end the junction does not follow the germline gene, possibly because of a read error. This CDR3 reads CASSLGTISYGQYF. The CDR3 nucleotides are TGTGCCAGCAGCTTGGGCACGATCTCCTACGGGCAGTACTTC. This rearrangement joins TRBV7-2 to TRBJ2-7; D gene uncertain. This CDR3 is 14 amino acids long. The germline V gene encodes CDR1 SGHTA and CDR2 FQGNSA.

The sample holds a few counts of this clonotype. This likely comes from a read error, as the CDR3 has no conserved phenylalanine or tryptophan at its end. Because the CDR3's place on the DNA is in doubt, the DNA is left out and the CDR3 is given as listed by TCRdb. The chain recombines TRBV13 with TRBJ2-6. The CDR3 spans 8 amino acids, including both terminal residues. Germline CDR1 PRHDT, CDR2 FYEKMQ (reference sequence). The CDR3 here is CASSPRTS.

The V gene is TRBV19, the J gene TRBJ1-5; perhaps TRBD1 as D (6 bases). The germline V and J ends were trimmed by 1 base and 4 bases, with 11 bases remaining between them. Germline values: CDR1 LNHDA, CDR2 SQIVND (reference sequence). This CDR3 comprises 15 residues. The CDR3: CASSIGDTYNQPQHF. In DNA form, the CDR3 reads TGTGCCAGTAGTATAGGGGACACCTATAATCAGCCCCAGCATTTT. Filled out from reference TRBV19 and TRBJ1-5, the complete variable domain reads DGGITQSPKYLFRKEGQNVTLSCEQNLNHDAMYWYRQDPGQGLRLIYYSQIVNDFQKGDIAEGYSVSREKKESFPLTVTSAQKNPTAFYLCASSIGDTYNQPQHFGDGTRLSIL.

This clonotype has ten or more counts. This sequence joins TRBV10-2 and TRBJ1-5, with D uncertain. This CDR3 spans 14 amino acids. The V gene lost 3 bases and the J gene lost 6 bases, with 12 bases spanning the gap. CDR1 WSHSY and CDR2 SAAADI come from the germline V gene. The CDR3 spells CASSDRGYSQPQHF. The DNA of the CDR3 is TGCGCCAGCAGTGACCGCGGGTATAGTCAGCCCCAGCATTTT.

With regard to this clonotype: A much more abundant neighbour one base away suggests this may be a read error. The gene calls are TRBV9 and TRBJ1-6; D ambiguous. Germline lookup yields CDR1 SGDLS and CDR2 YYNGEE. The CDR3 is 15 residues long. CDR3 in DNA: TGTGCCAGCAGCGCCCCAGGCTCCTATAATTCACCCCCCCACTTT. Residues: CASSAPGSYNSPPHF.

This clonotype occurred once. The genes are TRBV11-3 and TRBJ2-7; TRBD2 is a possible D gene (5 bases). From germline, CDR1 is SGHNT and CDR2 YENEEA. Trimming shortened V by 5 bases and J by 3 bases, and 32 bases separated the two germline ends. This CDR3 has 20 amino acids. CDR3 protein: CASSPLWSSGQEVVNYEQYF. CDR3 nucleotide sequence: TGTGCCAGCAGCCCACTCTGGTCCAGCGGCCAAGAAGTAGTAAACTACGAGCAGTACTTC.